This T cell receptor beta chain was recovered during a study of T cell responses to AZD1222 COVID-19 vaccine. Study as a whole: Researchers grouped second doses given at about 4 or about 12 weeks into one pool.

TCRdb keeps only in-frame clones here, not all; method: immunoSEQ multiplex PCR. The data contain tens of thousands of clones, 65% to 90% of them seen just once; the ten biggest clones take up around 20%. Trimming removed 4 bases from V and 2 bases from J, with 11 bases in between. This CDR3 spans 15 amino acids. Germline-derived CDR1 and CDR2 are SGHTA and FQGTGA. Study-level findings and limits: Possibly, clonal diversity was underestimated; donors were largely white British and included more females. Baseline testing showed seropositivity in only a handful of AZD1222 recipients.

About this clone itself: Its antigen is not known.

Here the sequenced sample was peripheral blood, taken on day 0 of AZD1222 vaccination. The receptor was isolated from an adult in good health. The V and J genes are TRBV7-3 and TRBJ2-2; possible D gene TRBD2, 5 bases. DNA for the CDR3: TGTGCCAGCAGCTCCAGCGGAGATAACACCGGGGAGCTGTTTTTT. This sequence encodes CASSSSGDNTGELFF. The full variable domain, rest sourced from reference TRBV7-3 and TRBJ2-2, is GAGVSQTPSNKVTEKGKYVELRCDPISGHTALYWYRQSLGQGPEFLIYFQGTGAADDSGLPNDRFFAVRPEGSVSTLKIQRTERGDSAVYLCASSSSGDNTGELFFGEGSRLTVL.